This TCR beta chain was identified during a study of blood T cell repertoires in COVID-19. For the study at large: Samples of COVID-19 (acute and convalescent) were obtained from the United States, Italy and Spain.

V lost 0 bases and J lost 5, with 20 bases in between. The length of the CDR3 is 17 residues. Germline V gene lookup returns CDR1 SGHDT and CDR2 YYEEEE. As originally analysed: By means of reference gene primer amplification, nucleated cell counts were estimated. The data were produced by immunoSEQ multiplex PCR, yet TCRdb's version contains in-frame clones alone and is incomplete. That table is the source of V, J and clone size, and D and trimming were worked out from the DNA. Counted here are about 120,000 clones, approximately 80% occurring once; the ten biggest clones make up 3.8%. The chain links TRBV5-6 to TRBJ1-1, with D possibly TRBD1 on 5 matching bases. What was sequenced was peripheral blood. This sequence was found in a woman aged 50 to 65 with acute or convalescent COVID-19. CDR3 nucleotides: TGTGCCAGCAGCTTGGCCTGGGGTTTGGGGAGGGGAACTGAAGCTTTCTTT. This translates into CASSLAWGLGRGTEAFF.